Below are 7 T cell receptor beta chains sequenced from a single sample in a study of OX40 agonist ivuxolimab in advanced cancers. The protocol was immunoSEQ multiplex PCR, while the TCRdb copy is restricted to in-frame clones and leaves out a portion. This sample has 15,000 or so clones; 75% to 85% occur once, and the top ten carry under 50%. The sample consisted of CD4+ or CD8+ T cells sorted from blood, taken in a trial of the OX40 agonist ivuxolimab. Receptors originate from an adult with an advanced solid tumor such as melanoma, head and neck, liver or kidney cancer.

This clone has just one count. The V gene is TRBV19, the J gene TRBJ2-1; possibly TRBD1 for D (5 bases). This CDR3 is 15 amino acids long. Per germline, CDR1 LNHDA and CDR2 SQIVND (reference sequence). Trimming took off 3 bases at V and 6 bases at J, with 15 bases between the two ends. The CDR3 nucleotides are TGTGCCAGTAGTATTTTCCCACCAGGGCCCAATGAGCAGTTCTTC. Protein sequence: CASSIFPPGPNEQFF.

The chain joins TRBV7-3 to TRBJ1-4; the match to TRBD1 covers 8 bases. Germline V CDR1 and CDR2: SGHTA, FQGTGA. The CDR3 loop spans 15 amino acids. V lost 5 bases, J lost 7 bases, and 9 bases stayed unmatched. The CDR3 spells CASSASGTGLEKLFF. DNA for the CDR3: TGTGCCAGCAGCGCCTCCGGGACAGGTCTTGAAAAACTGTTTTTT.

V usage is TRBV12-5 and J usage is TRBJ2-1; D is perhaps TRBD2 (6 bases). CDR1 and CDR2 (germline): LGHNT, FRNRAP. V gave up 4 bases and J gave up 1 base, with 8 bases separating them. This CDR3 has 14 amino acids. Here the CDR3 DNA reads TGTGCTAGTGGTTGGGGGGTATCCTACAATGAGCAGTTCTTC. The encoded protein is CASGWGVSYNEQFF. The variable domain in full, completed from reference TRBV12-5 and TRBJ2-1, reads DARVTQTPRHKVTEMGQEVTMRCQPILGHNTVFWYRQTMMQGLELLAYFRNRAPLDDSGMPKDRFSAEMPDATLATLKIQPSEPRDSAVYFCASGWGVSYNEQFFGPGTRLTVL.

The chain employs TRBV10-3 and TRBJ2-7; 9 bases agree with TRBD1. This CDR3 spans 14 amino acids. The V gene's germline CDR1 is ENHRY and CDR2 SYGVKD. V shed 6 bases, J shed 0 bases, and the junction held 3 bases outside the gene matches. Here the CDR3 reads CAISETGGSYEQYF. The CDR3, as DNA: TGTGCCATCAGCGAGACAGGGGGCTCCTACGAGCAGTACTTC.

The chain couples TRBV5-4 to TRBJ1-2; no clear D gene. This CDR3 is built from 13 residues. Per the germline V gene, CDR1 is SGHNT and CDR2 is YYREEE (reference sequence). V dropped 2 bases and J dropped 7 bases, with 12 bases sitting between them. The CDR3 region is CASSLELYFGYTF. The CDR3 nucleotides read TGTGCCAGCAGCTTAGAGCTGTACTTTGGCTACACCTTC.

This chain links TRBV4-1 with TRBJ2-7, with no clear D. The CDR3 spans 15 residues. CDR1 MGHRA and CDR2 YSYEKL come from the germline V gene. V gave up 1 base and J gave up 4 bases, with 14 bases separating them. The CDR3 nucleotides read TGCGCCAGCAGCCAAGGGGCAGGACGGTCTTACGAGCAGTACTTC. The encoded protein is CASSQGAGRSYEQYF.

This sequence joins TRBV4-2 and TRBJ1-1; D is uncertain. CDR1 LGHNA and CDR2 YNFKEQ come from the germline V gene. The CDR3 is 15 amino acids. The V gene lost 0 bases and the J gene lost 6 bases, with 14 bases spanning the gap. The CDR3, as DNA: TGTGCCAGCAGCCAAGATCTTTACGGCCTCGCTGAAGCTTTCTTT. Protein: CASSQDLYGLAEAFF.